This T cell receptor (beta chain) was documented in a study of cytomegalovirus exposure and HLA in healthy donors. Use of 60 Vbeta and 13 Jbeta primers characterized the PCR. Only in-frame clones appear in the TCRdb table, and some are missing; sequencing was by immunoSEQ multiplex PCR. The table includes approximately 180,000 clones, roughly 12% detected once. Study-level points and caveats: There were reportedly fewer N-insertions in an Asian-associated ancestry cluster than the roughly 700-donor mean, in a later analysis.

J gave up 5 bases and V 6 bases, and 9 bases lay outside the gene matches. The CDR3 consists of 15 residues. Germline V CDR1 and CDR2: MNHEY, SVGAGI. A word on this clone: The antigen remains undetermined.

The sample was PBMCs. J is TRBJ2-5 and V is TRBV6-5, with 10 bases identical to TRBD2. The sequence came from a man in his fifties in good health and CMV-seropositive. This chain's CDR3 is CASSRPSGGSETQYF. Here the CDR3 DNA reads TGTGCCAGCAGCAGGCCTAGCGGGGGATCTGAGACCCAGTACTTC.